This note documents a single TCR beta chain sequence. As yet, its antigen is unknown. Other nucleotide sequences from this sample produce the same CDR3. From CD4+ cells came CD45RA+ naive and CD45RA-negative memory subsets. This specimen belongs to a study of shared clonotypes between healthy human individuals. Splitting of each subset's genomic DNA was done evenly across several immunoSEQ plates. As handled by the study authors: There were no quality scores in the junction-only immunoSEQ sequences, so filtering differed. The repertoire was sequenced with immunoSEQ multiplex PCR; TCRdb's copy has only in-frame clones and lacks some. That table supplies the V and J calls and clone size; D and trimming were determined from the DNA. The table has 2 million to 2.5 million clones, 95% seen once; the top ten hold approximately 0.13%. Germline V lookup: CDR1 SGHNT, CDR2 YYREEE (reference sequence). V was trimmed by 2 bases and J by 5 bases, leaving 8 bases between them. The CDR3 totals 12 residues.

Study conclusions and caveats: Generation probabilities of non-shared clonotypes were lower (relative to those shared by all four donors).

The receptor was derived from a man aged 18 to 30 in good health. The rearrangement joins TRBV5-4 to TRBJ2-7, with D possibly being TRBD1 (5 bases). Sample: naive CD4+ T cells sorted from blood. Described subset: CD45RA+ positively selected. CDR3 amino acids: CASSFTRDEQYF. CDR3 bases: TGTGCCAGCAGCTTTACCAGGGACGAGCAGTACTTC.